Listed here is a single T cell receptor (beta chain). This specimen comes from a study of T cell changes during pregnancy in multiple sclerosis. TCRdb's table, derived via immunoSEQ multiplex PCR, lists solely in-frame clones and lacks some. The profile covers roughly 100,000 clones, with about nine tenths appearing a single time and around 0.79% taken by the ten largest. The CDR3 loop spans 14 amino acids. Per germline, CDR1 MNHEY and CDR2 SVGAGI. V dropped 5 bases and J dropped 5; count of bases not matched to a gene: 5. The sequencing here drew on peripheral blood, taken in the second trimester of pregnancy. The chain employs TRBV6-5 and TRBJ1-2, with 10 bases matching TRBD1. This clonotype was sampled from a female donor in good health, enrolled as a control in a pregnancy study. The CDR3 region is CASSPDRGRYGYTF. DNA for the CDR3: TGTGCCAGCAGTCCAGACAGGGGGCGTTATGGCTACACCTTC.